These T cell receptor beta chains were read from a single sample in a study of CD8 T cells in Susac syndrome. MiXCR, applied by TCRdb to the immunoSEQ multiplex PCR reads, yields one record per CDR3 protein. The repertoire consists of approximately 190,000 distinct CDR3 sequences, with about 94% occurring once and the leading ten covering approximately 0.098%. The sample taken for sequencing was CD4+ T cells from PBMCs. Every receptor here comes from a human donor with Susac syndrome. CDR3s include the opening cysteine and the closing phenylalanine or tryptophan. Fields, in order: J gene, CDR3 length, V gene, clone size, D gene, CDR3 protein, CDR3 DNA. The D gene is left open where the match is weak. Size tells how often a clone was seen (once, few, many) or the class of an expanded clone, and some rows leave it out.

j_gene: TRBJ2-1
len: 15
v_gene: TRBV9
abundance: .
d_gene: .
CDR3aa: CASSALAISYNEQFF
CDR3nt: TGTGCCAGCAGCGCCCTAGCGATCTCCTACAATGAGCAGTTCTTC

j_gene: TRBJ2-1
len: 15
v_gene: TRBV9
abundance: .
d_gene: .
CDR3aa: CASSVELAIYNEQFF
CDR3nt: TGTGCCAGCAGCGTAGAACTAGCAATCTACAATGAGCAGTTCTTC

j_gene: TRBJ1-2
len: 14
v_gene: TRBV5-5
abundance: once
d_gene: .
CDR3aa: CASSLGPPSYGYTF
CDR3nt: TGTGCCAGCAGCTTGGGGCCACCGTCGTATGGCTACACCTTC

j_gene: TRBJ1-4
len: 14
v_gene: TRBV13
abundance: .
d_gene: .
CDR3aa: CASSLVSGSGKLFF
CDR3nt: TGTGCCAGCAGCTTAGTCTCGGGGTCGGGAAAACTGTTTTTT

j_gene: TRBJ2-7
len: 18
v_gene: TRBV14
abundance: .
d_gene: TRBD2
CDR3aa: CASSQDRGLAGGSYEQYF
CDR3nt: TGTGCCAGCAGCCAAGATAGGGGTCTAGCGGGGGGCTCCTACGAGCAGTACTTC

j_gene: TRBJ2-5
len: 11
v_gene: TRBV20-1
abundance: .
d_gene: .
CDR3aa: CSANRAETQYF
CDR3nt: TGCAGTGCTAACCGCGCCGAGACCCAGTACTTC

j_gene: TRBJ2-7
len: 16
v_gene: TRBV5-1
abundance: .
d_gene: .
CDR3aa: CASSAKRATRLDEQYF
CDR3nt: TGCGCCAGCAGCGCTAAAAGGGCTACCCGCCTTGACGAGCAGTACTTC

j_gene: TRBJ1-4
len: 11
v_gene: TRBV29-1
abundance: few
d_gene: .
CDR3aa: CSVEGGEKLFF
CDR3nt: TGCAGCGTTGAGGGAGGTGAAAAACTGTTTTTT

j_gene: TRBJ1-1
len: 13
v_gene: TRBV29-1
abundance: few
d_gene: .
CDR3aa: CSATRDMNTEAFF
CDR3nt: TGCAGCGCAACCCGGGACATGAACACTGAAGCTTTCTTT

j_gene: TRBJ1-1
len: 16
v_gene: TRBV4-3
abundance: .
d_gene: TRBD1
CDR3aa: CASSQEGQTKNTEAFF
CDR3nt: TGCGCCAGCAGCCAAGAGGGACAGACTAAGAACACTGAAGCTTTCTTT

j_gene: TRBJ1-4
len: 17
v_gene: TRBV4-1
abundance: .
d_gene: .
CDR3aa: CASSQVSLTSTNEKLFF
CDR3nt: TGCGCCAGCAGCCAAGTTAGTTTGACCTCAACTAATGAAAAACTGTTTTTT

j_gene: TRBJ2-3
len: 15
v_gene: TRBV20-1
abundance: .
d_gene: TRBD1
CDR3aa: CSAEGTGVKTDTQYF
CDR3nt: TGCAGTGCTGAGGGGACAGGGGTAAAGACAGATACGCAGTATTTT

j_gene: TRBJ1-5
len: 15
v_gene: TRBV10-3
abundance: .
d_gene: TRBD1
CDR3aa: CAIGRTGDSNQPQHF
CDR3nt: TGTGCCATCGGAAGGACAGGGGATAGCAATCAGCCCCAGCATTTT

j_gene: TRBJ2-3
len: 13
v_gene: TRBV3-1
abundance: .
d_gene: .
CDR3aa: CASSQVTSDTQYF
CDR3nt: TGTGCCAGCAGCCAAGTCACATCAGATACGCAGTATTTT

j_gene: TRBJ1-6
len: 13
v_gene: TRBV7-9
abundance: .
d_gene: .
CDR3aa: CASSLARDSPLHF
CDR3nt: TGTGCCAGCAGCTTAGCAAGGGATTCACCCCTCCACTTT

j_gene: TRBJ1-5
len: 16
v_gene: TRBV20-1
abundance: once
d_gene: TRBD1
CDR3aa: CSARYWDRGSNQPQHF
CDR3nt: TGCAGTGCTAGATACTGGGACAGGGGCAGCAATCAGCCCCAGCATTTT

j_gene: TRBJ2-5
len: 14
v_gene: TRBV5-1
abundance: .
d_gene: TRBD1
CDR3aa: CASSAPGQQETQYF
CDR3nt: TGCGCCAGCAGCGCGCCGGGACAGCAAGAGACCCAGTACTTC

j_gene: TRBJ2-7
len: 16
v_gene: TRBV4-1
abundance: .
d_gene: .
CDR3aa: CASSLSWGSNQAEQYF
CDR3nt: TGCGCCAGCAGCCTATCCTGGGGTTCCAACCAGGCCGAGCAGTACTTC

j_gene: TRBJ2-1
len: 16
v_gene: TRBV5-1
abundance: .
d_gene: TRBD1
CDR3aa: CASSVNTGTGHNEQFF
CDR3nt: TGCGCCAGCAGCGTGAATACCGGGACAGGGCACAATGAGCAGTTCTTC

j_gene: TRBJ2-7
len: 14
v_gene: TRBV29-1
abundance: .
d_gene: TRBD1
CDR3aa: CSAADRVSSYEQYF
CDR3nt: TGCAGCGCCGCTGACAGGGTCAGCTCCTACGAGCAGTACTTC

j_gene: TRBJ2-1
len: 15
v_gene: TRBV4-3
abundance: .
d_gene: .
CDR3aa: CASSQGQTDVDEQFF
CDR3nt: TGCGCCAGCAGCCAAGGCCAGACTGACGTGGATGAGCAGTTCTTC